This T cell receptor beta chain was obtained from a study of blood T cell repertoires in COVID-19. Across the whole study: PBMCs, B-cell-depleted T cells, or T cells were the source of the cDNA or gDNA that made up the material.

The V gene's germline CDR1 is SGHTA and CDR2 FQGNSA. V was clipped by 3 bases and J by 3 bases; unmatched bases: 4. The CDR3 is made up of 16 amino acids. Seattle participants joined during active infection and were tracked over time. Original analysis: Amplification of reference gene primers provided the estimated nucleated cell counts. Method: immunoSEQ multiplex PCR; TCRdb's copy keeps in-frame clones and lacks some. The V and J calls and the clone size are those of that table, but D and trimming were determined from the DNA. The top ten hold under 7% of the sample, which has roughly 170,000 clones, about 88% seen once.

The clonotype comes from a woman aged 45-65 years with COVID-19, enrolled during active disease. This chain uses TRBV7-2 with TRBJ2-5; 13 bases map to TRBD2. The sample was peripheral blood. CDR3 sequence (DNA): TGTGCCAGCAGCTTGGGACTAGCGGGGACGAAAGAGACCCAGTACTTC. Amino acids: CASSLGLAGTKETQYF.